The clone carrying this T cell receptor (beta chain) was picked up one time. This table comes from immunoSEQ multiplex PCR, and its TCRdb copy is limited to in-frame clones, with some not included. The sample contains 330,000 or so clones, more than 85% of which appear only once. There are 17 residues in the CDR3. Looked up from germline, CDR1 is SGHVS and CDR2 is FQNEAQ. V was trimmed by 2 bases and J by 1 base, leaving 15 bases between them. Cohort 3 donors counted as recovered after two negative PCRs, clearance, or resolved symptoms. This sample is drawn from a study of blood T cell repertoires in COVID-19. The overall study: Spain, Italy and the United States supplied samples that represented acute and convalescent COVID-19. PBMCs, B-cell-depleted T cells, or T cells provided the cDNA or gDNA that made up the material.

The specimen was PBMCs or T cells enriched from blood (not recorded which). The gene calls are TRBV7-8 and TRBJ1-5; maybe TRBD1 (5 bases). The source of this sequence is a woman in her twenties or thirties who had recovered from COVID-19. CDR3 in DNA: TGTGCCAGCAGCTTAACCCCTCGGGGGTCGAGCAATCAGCCCCAGCATTTT. It specifies CASSLTPRGSSNQPQHF.